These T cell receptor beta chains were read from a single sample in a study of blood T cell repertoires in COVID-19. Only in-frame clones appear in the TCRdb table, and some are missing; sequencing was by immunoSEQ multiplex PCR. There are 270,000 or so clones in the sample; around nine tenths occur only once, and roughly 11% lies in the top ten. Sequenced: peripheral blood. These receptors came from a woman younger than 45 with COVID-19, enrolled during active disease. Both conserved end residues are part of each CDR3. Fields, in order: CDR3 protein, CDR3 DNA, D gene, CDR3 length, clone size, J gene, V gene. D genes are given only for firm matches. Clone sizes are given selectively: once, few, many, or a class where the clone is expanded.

cdr3_aa: CASSYRVNGAYEQYF
cdr3_nt: TGTGCCAGCAGTTACCGGGTAAACGGAGCCTACGAGCAGTACTTC
d_call: NA
cdr3_length: 15
clone_size: NA
j_call: TRBJ2-7
v_call: TRBV6-5

cdr3_aa: CASSFSGNEQYF
cdr3_nt: TGTGCCAGCAGCTTCTCGGGGAACGAGCAGTACTTC
d_call: NA
cdr3_length: 12
clone_size: NA
j_call: TRBJ2-7
v_call: TRBV7-9

cdr3_aa: CASSSGHGGTGSNYGYTF
cdr3_nt: TGTGCCAGCAGTTCAGGCCATGGAGGGACAGGGTCTAACTATGGCTACACCTTC
d_call: TRBD1
cdr3_length: 18
clone_size: NA
j_call: TRBJ1-2
v_call: TRBV28

cdr3_aa: CASSPLISQGAGPYGYTF
cdr3_nt: TGTGCCAGCTCACCTTTGATTTCACAGGGGGCTGGCCCATATGGCTACACCTTC
d_call: TRBD1
cdr3_length: 18
clone_size: NA
j_call: TRBJ1-2
v_call: TRBV18

cdr3_aa: CASSQVGGRAYEQYF
cdr3_nt: TGCGCCAGCAGCCAGGTGGGTGGCAGGGCCTACGAGCAGTACTTC
d_call: NA
cdr3_length: 15
clone_size: NA
j_call: TRBJ2-7
v_call: TRBV5-1

cdr3_aa: CASSPGDRGNGYTF
cdr3_nt: TGCGCCAGCAGCCCGGGGGACAGGGGGAATGGCTACACCTTC
d_call: TRBD1
cdr3_length: 14
clone_size: NA
j_call: TRBJ1-2
v_call: TRBV5-1

cdr3_aa: CASSGDRRSNQPQHF
cdr3_nt: TGTGCCAGTAGTGGGGACAGACGATCCAATCAGCCCCAGCATTTT
d_call: TRBD1
cdr3_length: 15
clone_size: NA
j_call: TRBJ1-5
v_call: TRBV19

cdr3_aa: CASSIAGSDQPQHF
cdr3_nt: TGTGCCAGTAGTATAGCAGGGTCCGATCAGCCCCAGCATTTT
d_call: NA
cdr3_length: 14
clone_size: NA
j_call: TRBJ1-5
v_call: TRBV19

cdr3_aa: CATSRAGTSGGHTQYF
cdr3_nt: TGTGCCACCAGCAGAGCCGGGACTAGCGGGGGGCATACGCAGTATTTT
d_call: TRBD2
cdr3_length: 16
clone_size: NA
j_call: TRBJ2-3
v_call: TRBV15

cdr3_aa: CASSLDSFSYEQYF
cdr3_nt: TGTGCCAGCAGCTTGGACAGTTTCTCCTACGAGCAGTACTTC
d_call: NA
cdr3_length: 14
clone_size: NA
j_call: TRBJ2-7
v_call: TRBV5-4

cdr3_aa: CASSEDISNQPQHF
cdr3_nt: TGTGCCAGCAGCGAGGACATTAGCAATCAGCCCCAGCATTTT
d_call: NA
cdr3_length: 14
clone_size: NA
j_call: TRBJ1-5
v_call: TRBV2

cdr3_aa: CASTAGASGNTIYF
cdr3_nt: TGCGCCAGCACCGCGGGGGCCTCTGGAAACACCATATATTTT
d_call: NA
cdr3_length: 14
clone_size: NA
j_call: TRBJ1-3
v_call: TRBV5-1

cdr3_aa: CASSPRSRTSLDGELFF
cdr3_nt: TGTGCCAGCAGTCCACGATCCAGGACTAGCCTTGACGGGGAGCTGTTTTTT
d_call: TRBD2
cdr3_length: 17
clone_size: NA
j_call: TRBJ2-2
v_call: TRBV7-6

cdr3_aa: CASSIGEATREAFF
cdr3_nt: TGTGCCAGTAGTATAGGGGAGGCAACCCGAGAAGCTTTCTTT
d_call: NA
cdr3_length: 14
clone_size: NA
j_call: TRBJ1-1
v_call: TRBV19

cdr3_aa: CASSNGGQGGYSAFF
cdr3_nt: TGTGCCAGCAGCAATGGGGGACAGGGGGGGTACTCGGCTTTCTTT
d_call: NA
cdr3_length: 15
clone_size: NA
j_call: TRBJ1-1
v_call: TRBV21-1

cdr3_aa: CASSIKSGQVTYEQYF
cdr3_nt: TGCGCCAGCAGCATAAAATCCGGACAGGTAACCTACGAGCAGTACTTC
d_call: TRBD1
cdr3_length: 16
clone_size: NA
j_call: TRBJ2-7
v_call: TRBV5-1

cdr3_aa: CSVPLTDTQYF
cdr3_nt: TGCAGTGTCCCTCTCACAGATACGCAGTATTTT
d_call: NA
cdr3_length: 11
clone_size: NA
j_call: TRBJ2-3
v_call: TRBV20-1

cdr3_aa: CASSFPGGDEAFF
cdr3_nt: TGTGCCAGCAGTTTCCCAGGGGGAGATGAAGCTTTCTTT
d_call: TRBD1
cdr3_length: 13
clone_size: NA
j_call: TRBJ1-1
v_call: TRBV27

cdr3_aa: CASSREQNNEKLFF
cdr3_nt: TGTGCCAGCTCCCGAGAACAGAATAATGAAAAACTGTTTTTT
d_call: NA
cdr3_length: 14
clone_size: NA
j_call: TRBJ1-4
v_call: TRBV18

cdr3_aa: CASSARTGKTGELFF
cdr3_nt: TGTGCCAGCAGCGCAAGGACAGGGAAGACCGGGGAGCTGTTTTTT
d_call: TRBD1
cdr3_length: 15
clone_size: NA
j_call: TRBJ2-2
v_call: TRBV7-8

cdr3_aa: CASSIDREKLFF
cdr3_nt: TGTGCCAGCAGCATCGACAGGGAAAAACTGTTTTTT
d_call: NA
cdr3_length: 12
clone_size: NA
j_call: TRBJ1-4
v_call: TRBV5-4

cdr3_aa: CASSPDSIGELFF
cdr3_nt: TGTGCCAGCAGCCCCGACAGTATCGGGGAGCTGTTTTTT
d_call: NA
cdr3_length: 13
clone_size: NA
j_call: TRBJ2-2
v_call: TRBV7-9

cdr3_aa: CSARTGGETQYF
cdr3_nt: TGCAGCGCAAGGACGGGAGGGGAGACCCAGTACTTC
d_call: TRBD2
cdr3_length: 12
clone_size: NA
j_call: TRBJ2-5
v_call: TRBV29-1

cdr3_aa: CASSIIQGGVNYTF
cdr3_nt: TGTGCCAGTAGTATCATTCAGGGCGGAGTTAACTACACCTTC
d_call: NA
cdr3_length: 14
clone_size: NA
j_call: TRBJ1-2
v_call: TRBV19

cdr3_aa: CAWSPETINYGYTF
cdr3_nt: TGTGCCTGGAGCCCGGAGACCATTAACTATGGCTACACCTTC
d_call: NA
cdr3_length: 14
clone_size: NA
j_call: TRBJ1-2
v_call: TRBV30

cdr3_aa: CASSPWQGMHNEQFF
cdr3_nt: TGTGCCAGCTCACCATGGCAGGGAATGCACAATGAGCAGTTCTTC
d_call: NA
cdr3_length: 15
clone_size: NA
j_call: TRBJ2-1
v_call: TRBV18

cdr3_aa: CASSLDPLSNQPQHF
cdr3_nt: TGTGCCAGCAGCTTGGATCCCCTAAGCAATCAGCCCCAGCATTTT
d_call: NA
cdr3_length: 15
clone_size: NA
j_call: TRBJ1-5
v_call: TRBV5-5

cdr3_aa: CATSRDRGRAQPQHF
cdr3_nt: TGTGCCACCAGCAGAGATAGGGGGCGGGCTCAGCCCCAGCATTTT
d_call: TRBD1
cdr3_length: 15
clone_size: NA
j_call: TRBJ1-5
v_call: TRBV15

cdr3_aa: CASSPVGPDEAFF
cdr3_nt: TGTGCCAGCAGCCCTGTGGGCCCAGATGAAGCTTTCTTT
d_call: NA
cdr3_length: 13
clone_size: few
j_call: TRBJ1-1
v_call: TRBV3-1/TRBV3-2

cdr3_aa: CASSPTGVGGYTF
cdr3_nt: TGCGCCAGCAGCCCTACAGGGGTGGGAGGCTACACCTTC
d_call: TRBD1
cdr3_length: 13
clone_size: NA
j_call: TRBJ1-2
v_call: TRBV5-1

cdr3_aa: CASSYFPGMGTEAFF
cdr3_nt: TGTGCCAGCAGTTACTTTCCAGGGATGGGCACTGAAGCTTTCTTT
d_call: NA
cdr3_length: 15
clone_size: NA
j_call: TRBJ1-1
v_call: TRBV6-5

cdr3_aa: CASSRARDSSTDTQYF
cdr3_nt: TGTGCCAGTAGTAGAGCCCGGGACAGTTCCACAGATACGCAGTATTTT
d_call: TRBD1
cdr3_length: 16
clone_size: NA
j_call: TRBJ2-3
v_call: TRBV19

cdr3_aa: CASSFPGQGGFEQYF
cdr3_nt: TGTGCCAGCAGCTTCCCGGGACAGGGGGGGTTCGAGCAGTACTTC
d_call: TRBD1
cdr3_length: 15
clone_size: NA
j_call: TRBJ2-7
v_call: TRBV11-2

cdr3_aa: CASSLLGGEQFF
cdr3_nt: TGTGCCAGCAGCTTACTCGGAGGGGAGCAGTTCTTC
d_call: NA
cdr3_length: 12
clone_size: NA
j_call: TRBJ2-1
v_call: TRBV7-9

cdr3_aa: CASSPKRTTNEKLFF
cdr3_nt: TGTGCCAGCAGCCCGAAGAGAACAACTAATGAAAAACTGTTTTTT
d_call: NA
cdr3_length: 15
clone_size: NA
j_call: TRBJ1-4
v_call: TRBV7-9

cdr3_aa: CASSLRQNTEAFF
cdr3_nt: TGTGCCAGCAGCCTTCGACAGAACACTGAAGCTTTCTTT
d_call: NA
cdr3_length: 13
clone_size: once
j_call: TRBJ1-1
v_call: TRBV11-3

cdr3_aa: CASNRLAGGFSYEQFF
cdr3_nt: TGCGCCAGCAACCGACTAGCGGGGGGGTTCTCTTATGAGCAGTTCTTC
d_call: TRBD2
cdr3_length: 16
clone_size: NA
j_call: TRBJ2-1
v_call: TRBV5-1

cdr3_aa: CASSPWGEAEAFF
cdr3_nt: TGTGCCAGCTCACCATGGGGGGAGGCTGAAGCTTTCTTT
d_call: NA
cdr3_length: 13
clone_size: NA
j_call: TRBJ1-1
v_call: TRBV18

cdr3_aa: CATLPRDNDPYGYTF
cdr3_nt: TGTGCCACCCTACCCCGGGACAACGATCCCTATGGCTACACCTTC
d_call: NA
cdr3_length: 15
clone_size: NA
j_call: TRBJ1-2
v_call: TRBV10-3

cdr3_aa: CASSEGRAYEQYF
cdr3_nt: TGTGCCAGCAGTGAAGGTCGAGCCTACGAGCAGTACTTC
d_call: NA
cdr3_length: 13
clone_size: NA
j_call: TRBJ2-7
v_call: TRBV6-1

cdr3_aa: CASSSGENTDTQYF
cdr3_nt: TGCGCCAGCTCTAGCGGGGAAAACACAGATACGCAGTATTTT
d_call: TRBD2
cdr3_length: 14
clone_size: NA
j_call: TRBJ2-3
v_call: TRBV10-1

cdr3_aa: CASSSVGPHPQPQHF
cdr3_nt: TGTGCCAGCAGCTCCGTTGGGCCGCACCCCCAGCCCCAGCATTTT
d_call: NA
cdr3_length: 15
clone_size: NA
j_call: TRBJ1-5
v_call: TRBV7-9

cdr3_aa: CAWSVRHYSGNTIYF
cdr3_nt: TGTGCCTGGAGTGTACGTCACTACTCTGGAAACACCATATATTTT
d_call: NA
cdr3_length: 15
clone_size: NA
j_call: TRBJ1-3
v_call: TRBV30

cdr3_aa: CATQEASGYTGELFF
cdr3_nt: TGTGCCACCCAGGAGGCTAGCGGCTACACCGGGGAGCTGTTTTTT
d_call: TRBD2
cdr3_length: 15
clone_size: NA
j_call: TRBJ2-2
v_call: TRBV6-6

cdr3_aa: CASSHERGLAGINEQFF
cdr3_nt: TGTGCCAGCAGCCATGAACGAGGCCTAGCGGGGATCAATGAGCAGTTCTTC
d_call: TRBD2
cdr3_length: 17
clone_size: NA
j_call: TRBJ2-1
v_call: TRBV3-1/TRBV3-2

cdr3_aa: CASSSGGSYEQYF
cdr3_nt: TGTGCCAGCAGCTCCGGGGGGAGCTACGAGCAGTACTTC
d_call: TRBD2
cdr3_length: 13
clone_size: NA
j_call: TRBJ2-7
v_call: TRBV7-9

cdr3_aa: CASSFAGNQPQHF
cdr3_nt: TGCGCCAGCAGCTTCGCAGGGAATCAGCCCCAGCATTTT
d_call: NA
cdr3_length: 13
clone_size: NA
j_call: TRBJ1-5
v_call: TRBV5-1

cdr3_aa: CASSQEMLVPYGYTF
cdr3_nt: TGTGCCAGCAGCCAAGAGATGTTAGTTCCCTATGGCTACACCTTC
d_call: NA
cdr3_length: 15
clone_size: once
j_call: TRBJ1-2
v_call: TRBV3-1/TRBV3-2

cdr3_aa: CAISTGTGAWTEAFF
cdr3_nt: TGTGCCATCAGTACCGGGACAGGGGCATGGACTGAAGCTTTCTTT
d_call: TRBD1
cdr3_length: 15
clone_size: few
j_call: TRBJ1-1
v_call: TRBV10-3

cdr3_aa: CASSRRQGAGNTEAFF
cdr3_nt: TGCGCCAGCAGCCGCCGACAGGGGGCCGGGAACACTGAAGCTTTCTTT
d_call: TRBD1
cdr3_length: 16
clone_size: NA
j_call: TRBJ1-1
v_call: TRBV4-1

cdr3_aa: CASSLGHPSEAFF
cdr3_nt: TGCGCCAGCAGCCTCGGACACCCTTCTGAAGCTTTCTTT
d_call: NA
cdr3_length: 13
clone_size: NA
j_call: TRBJ1-1
v_call: TRBV4-1

cdr3_aa: CSASRGLAGGPYNEQFF
cdr3_nt: TGCAGTGCTAGTAGAGGTTTGGCGGGGGGCCCGTACAATGAGCAGTTCTTC
d_call: TRBD2
cdr3_length: 17
clone_size: NA
j_call: TRBJ2-1
v_call: TRBV20-1

cdr3_aa: CASSPRMETNYGYTF
cdr3_nt: TGTGCCAGCAGCCCGCGGATGGAGACCAACTATGGCTACACCTTC
d_call: NA
cdr3_length: 15
clone_size: NA
j_call: TRBJ1-2
v_call: TRBV21-1